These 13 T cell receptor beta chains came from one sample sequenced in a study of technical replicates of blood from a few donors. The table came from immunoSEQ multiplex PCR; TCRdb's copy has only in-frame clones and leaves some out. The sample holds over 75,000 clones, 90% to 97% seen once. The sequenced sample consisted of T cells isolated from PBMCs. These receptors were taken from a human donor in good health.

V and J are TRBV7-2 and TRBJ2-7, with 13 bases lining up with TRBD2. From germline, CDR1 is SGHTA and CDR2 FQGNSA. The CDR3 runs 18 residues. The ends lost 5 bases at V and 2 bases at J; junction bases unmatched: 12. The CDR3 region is CASSPGTSGKVYPYEQYF. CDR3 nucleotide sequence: TGTGCCAGCAGCCCCGGGACTAGCGGGAAAGTTTACCCCTACGAGCAGTACTTC.

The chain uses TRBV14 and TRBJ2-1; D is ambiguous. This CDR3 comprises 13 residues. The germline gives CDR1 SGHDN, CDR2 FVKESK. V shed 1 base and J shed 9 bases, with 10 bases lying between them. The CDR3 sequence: CASSQVIQAEQFF. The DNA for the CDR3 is TGTGCCAGCAGCCAAGTTATCCAGGCTGAGCAGTTCTTC.

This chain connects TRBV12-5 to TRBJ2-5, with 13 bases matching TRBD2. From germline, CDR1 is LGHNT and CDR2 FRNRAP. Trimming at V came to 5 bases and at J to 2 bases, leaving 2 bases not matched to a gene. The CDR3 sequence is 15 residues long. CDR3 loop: CASGLGLAGQETQYF. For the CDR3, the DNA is TGTGCTAGTGGTCTGGGACTAGCGGGGCAAGAGACCCAGTACTTC.

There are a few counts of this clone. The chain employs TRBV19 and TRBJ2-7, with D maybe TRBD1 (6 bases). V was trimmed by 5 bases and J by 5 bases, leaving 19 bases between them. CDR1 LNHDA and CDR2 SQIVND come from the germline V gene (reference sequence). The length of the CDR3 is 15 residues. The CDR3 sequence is CASSSWNRDPNEQYF. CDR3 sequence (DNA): TGTGCCAGTAGTTCGTGGAACAGGGACCCCAACGAGCAGTACTTC.

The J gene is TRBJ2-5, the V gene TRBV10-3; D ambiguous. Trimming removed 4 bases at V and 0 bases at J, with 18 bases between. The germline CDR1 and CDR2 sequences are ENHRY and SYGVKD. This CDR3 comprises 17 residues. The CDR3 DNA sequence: TGTGCCATCAGTGCACGGTCAAGTCAGGTTTACCAAGAGACCCAGTACTTC. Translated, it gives CAISARSSQVYQETQYF.

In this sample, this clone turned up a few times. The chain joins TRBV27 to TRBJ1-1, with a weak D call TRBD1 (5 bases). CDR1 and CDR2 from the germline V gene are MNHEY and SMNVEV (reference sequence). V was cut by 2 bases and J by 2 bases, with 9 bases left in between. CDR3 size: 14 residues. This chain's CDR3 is CASSLKGPNTEAFF. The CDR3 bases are TGTGCCAGCAGTTTAAAGGGGCCTAACACTGAAGCTTTCTTT.

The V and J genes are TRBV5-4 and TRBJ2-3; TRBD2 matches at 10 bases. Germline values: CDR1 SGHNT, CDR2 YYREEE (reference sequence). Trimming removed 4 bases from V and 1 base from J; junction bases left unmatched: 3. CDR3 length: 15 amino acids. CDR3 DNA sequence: TGTGCCAGCAGCGACGGGACTAGCGGCACAGATACGCAGTATTTT. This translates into CASSDGTSGTDTQYF.

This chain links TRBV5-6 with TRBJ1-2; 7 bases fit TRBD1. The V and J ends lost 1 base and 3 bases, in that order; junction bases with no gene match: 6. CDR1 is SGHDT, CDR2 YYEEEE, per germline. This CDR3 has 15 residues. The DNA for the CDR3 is TGTGCCAGCAGCTTGCAAGTAACAGGGGACTATGGCTACACCTTC. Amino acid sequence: CASSLQVTGDYGYTF.

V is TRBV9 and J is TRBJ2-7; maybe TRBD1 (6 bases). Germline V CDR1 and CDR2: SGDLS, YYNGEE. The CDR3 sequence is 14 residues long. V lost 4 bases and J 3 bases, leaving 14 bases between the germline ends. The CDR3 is CASSPDRRYYEQYF. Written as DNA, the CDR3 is TGTGCCAGCAGCCCCGACAGGAGATACTACGAGCAGTACTTC.

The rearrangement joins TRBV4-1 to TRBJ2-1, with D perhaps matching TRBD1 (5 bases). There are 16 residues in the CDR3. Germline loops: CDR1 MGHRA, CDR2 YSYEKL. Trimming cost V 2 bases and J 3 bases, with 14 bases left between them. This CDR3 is CASSQQKGTGYNEQFF. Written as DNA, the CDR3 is TGCGCCAGCAGCCAACAGAAAGGAACAGGCTACAATGAGCAGTTCTTC.

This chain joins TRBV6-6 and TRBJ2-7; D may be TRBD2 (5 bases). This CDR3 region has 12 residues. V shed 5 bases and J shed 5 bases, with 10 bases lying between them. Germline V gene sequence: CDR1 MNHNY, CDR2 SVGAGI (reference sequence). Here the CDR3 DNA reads TGTGCCAGCAGTACCGGGAAGGACGAGCAGTACTTC. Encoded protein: CASSTGKDEQYF.

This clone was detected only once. As DNA, the CDR3 is TGTGCCAGCAGTTTGAGGGCAGCCGGGGTGAACACTGAAGCTTTCTTT. This translates into CASSLRAAGVNTEAFF. V usage is TRBV27 and J usage is TRBJ1-1; D is undetermined. The V gene's germline CDR1 is MNHEY and CDR2 SMNVEV (reference sequence). The CDR3 runs to 16 residues. V lost 3 bases and J lost 0, with 14 bases in between.

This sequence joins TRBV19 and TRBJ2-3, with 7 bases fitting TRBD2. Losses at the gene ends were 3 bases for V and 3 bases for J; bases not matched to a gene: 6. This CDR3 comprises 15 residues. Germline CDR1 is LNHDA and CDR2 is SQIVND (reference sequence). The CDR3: CASSMSLAETDTQYF. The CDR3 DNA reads TGTGCCAGTAGTATGTCTCTAGCGGAAACAGATACGCAGTATTTT.